The 32 T cell receptor beta chains below all came from one sample that was sequenced in a study of graft-versus-host responses after intestinal transplantation. Libraries were prepared by immunoSEQ multiplex PCR; TCRdb keeps only in-frame clonotypes and omits some of them. The sample consists of approximately 130,000 clones, roughly nine tenths of them appearing once. No antigen has been identified for these receptors. This specimen consisted of unstimulated CD4+ T cells sorted from spleen or lymph node cells, obtained before intestinal transplant. The source of these receptors is a human donor who received an intestinal transplant.

The J gene is TRBJ2-3, the V gene TRBV9; unclear D gene. V shed 0 bases and J shed 4 bases, with 9 bases lying between them. This CDR3 has 14 amino acids. Germline CDR1 reads SGDLS; CDR2 reads YYNGEE. The CDR3 loop is CASSVVSRADTQYF. In DNA form, the CDR3 reads TGTGCCAGCAGCGTAGTATCCCGGGCAGATACGCAGTATTTT.

The chain employs TRBV19 and TRBJ1-5, with a tentative D call TRBD1 (6 bases). V lost 7 bases and J lost 10, with 23 bases in between. CDR1 LNHDA and CDR2 SQIVND come from the germline V gene (reference sequence). The CDR3 extends over 15 amino acids. DNA of the CDR3: TGTGCCAGTACTTCTGGGGGCGTAAACTCCAGCCCCCAGCATTTT. This encodes CASTSGGVNSSPQHF.

The CDR3 nucleotides read TGTGCCAGCACTCAAGGCAGGCGGGAGACCCAGTACTTC. This gives the protein CASTQGRRETQYF. The chain combines TRBV5-8 with TRBJ2-5, with no clear D. V was cut by 6 bases and J by 5 bases, with 14 bases left in between. This CDR3 spans 13 amino acids. Germline V gene lookup returns CDR1 SGHTS and CDR2 YDEGEE.

J is TRBJ1-5 and V is TRBV19; 7 bases are shared with TRBD1. Germline V gene sequence: CDR1 LNHDA, CDR2 SQIVND (reference sequence). The CDR3 is made up of 15 amino acids. V was clipped by 10 bases and J by 6 bases; unmatched bases: 15. The DNA of the CDR3 is TGTGCCACGAGGCTGGGAACAGGGGTCACTCAGCCCCAGCATTTT. Its protein product is CATRLGTGVTQPQHF. The entire variable domain, with the rest obtained from reference TRBV19 and TRBJ1-5, is as follows: DGGITQSPKYLFRKEGQNVTLSCEQNLNHDAMYWYRQDPGQGLRLIYYSQIVNDFQKGDIAEGYSVSREKKESFPLTVTSAQKNPTAFYLCATRLGTGVTQPQHFGDGTRLSIL.

The chain combines TRBV6-1 with TRBJ2-7; 10 bases match TRBD2. Germline assignment: CDR1 MNHNS and CDR2 SASEGT. The CDR3 is made up of 11 amino acids. V trimming: 6 bases; J trimming: 9 bases; junction bases outside the gene matches: 2. The CDR3 here is CASRSGGAQYF. In nucleotides, the CDR3 is TGTGCCAGCAGGAGCGGGGGGGCGCAGTACTTC.

This chain joins TRBV6-5 and TRBJ2-7; D assignment may be TRBD1 or TRBD2 (6 bases each). The germline V and J ends were trimmed by 0 bases and 5 bases, with 14 bases remaining between them. The CDR3 runs to 15 residues. CDR1 and CDR2 from the germline V gene are MNHEY and SVGAGI. CDR3: CASSYSGGRVDEQYF. As DNA, the CDR3 is TGTGCCAGCAGTTACTCGGGGGGCAGGGTGGACGAGCAGTACTTC.

The CDR3 reads CASSPSGQAVGPQHF. The CDR3 nucleotides are TGTGCCAGCAGCCCTTCGGGACAGGCCGTAGGGCCCCAGCATTTT. The V and J genes are TRBV6-5 and TRBJ1-5; TRBD1 matches at 8 bases. The J segment lost 9 bases and the V segment lost 6 bases, leaving 13 bases of the junction unmatched. Germline-derived CDR1 and CDR2 are MNHEY and SVGAGI. This CDR3 contains 15 residues.

The rearrangement links TRBV5-4 to TRBJ2-7; 8 bases align to TRBD1. With 2 bases clipped from V and 7 bases from J, the junction kept 8 bases outside the gene matches. Germline lookup yields CDR1 SGHNT and CDR2 YYREEE (reference sequence). The CDR3 is made up of 14 amino acids. The CDR3 loop is CASSFQDRAGEQYF. CDR3 bases: TGTGCCAGCAGCTTCCAGGACAGGGCGGGAGAGCAGTACTTC.

V is TRBV9 and J is TRBJ2-5, with D possibly being TRBD1 or TRBD2 (6 bases each). CDR1 is SGDLS and CDR2 is YYNGEE in the germline V gene. With 0 bases removed from V and 6 bases from J, the gap between germline ends came to 18 bases. The length of the CDR3 is 16 residues. CDR3 amino acids: CASSVANGGLDKTQYF. The CDR3 DNA reads TGTGCCAGCAGCGTAGCCAACGGGGGCCTTGATAAGACCCAGTACTTC. The whole variable domain, filled in from reference TRBV9 and TRBJ2-5, reads DSGVTQTPKHLITATGQRVTLRCSPRSGDLSVYWYQQSLDQGLQFLIQYYNGEERAKGNILERFSAQQFPDLHSELNLSSLELGDSALYFCASSVANGGLDKTQYFGPGTRLLVL.

The CDR3: CASSQGAGGYTF. The CDR3, as DNA: TGTGCCAGCAGTCAGGGGGCCGGCGGCTACACCTTC. This chain links TRBV27 with TRBJ1-2; 8 bases align to TRBD1. Unmatched junction bases numbered 4, after V lost 5 bases and J lost 8 bases. The CDR3 runs 12 residues. Germline V gene lookup returns CDR1 MNHEY and CDR2 SMNVEV (reference sequence).

The chain's CDR3 is CASSRTTGLISPYEQYF. The CDR3 nucleotides are TGTGCCAGCAGCCGCACAACCGGACTGATATCACCCTACGAGCAGTACTTC. The chain combines TRBV14 with TRBJ2-7; tentatively, D is TRBD2 (5 bases). The CDR3 has 17 amino acids. Per the germline V gene, CDR1 is SGHDN and CDR2 is FVKESK. Trimming stripped 4 bases from V and 2 bases from J, with 21 bases between.

The V and J genes are TRBV6-5 and TRBJ2-7; D unresolved. Germline V gene data show CDR1 as MNHEY and CDR2 as SVGAGI. The CDR3 length is 13 residues. Deletions cut 5 bases from V and 2 bases from J, with 10 bases between. CDR3 nucleotides: TGTGCCAGCAGTGAACGGCTCGCCTACGAGCAGTACTTC. Amino acid sequence: CASSERLAYEQYF.

In DNA, the CDR3 is TGTGCCTGGAGTCTGCTGGGGTATGGCTACACCTTC. Residues: CAWSLLGYGYTF. The rearrangement uses TRBV30 and TRBJ1-2; D gene unclear. Germline V gives CDR1 GTSNPN, CDR2 SVGIG (reference sequence). V lost 2 bases, J lost 5 bases, and 9 bases lay in between. The CDR3 has 12 residues.

The chain carries TRBV10-3 and TRBJ2-1; TRBD1 or TRBD2 may be the D gene (6 bases each). V dropped 8 bases and J dropped 7 bases, with 12 bases sitting between them. The CDR3 extends over 12 amino acids. Germline lookup yields CDR1 ENHRY and CDR2 SYGVKD. The CDR3 coding sequence is TGTGCCATCGGTAGGGGGGAGAATGAGCAGTTCTTC. Protein product: CAIGRGENEQFF.

J is TRBJ2-5 and V is TRBV10-3; the D is unclear. The CDR3 is 11 amino acids. The ends were cut back, 2 bases at V and 4 bases at J, with 2 bases in the middle. Germline CDR1 reads ENHRY; CDR2 reads SYGVKD. The CDR3 spells CAISEGETQYF. CDR3 DNA sequence: TGTGCCATCAGTGAGGGAGAGACCCAGTACTTC.

The gene calls are TRBV9 and TRBJ2-1, with 13 bases matching TRBD2. Germline V lookup: CDR1 SGDLS, CDR2 YYNGEE. CDR3 size: 17 residues. Germline trimming cut 4 bases from V and 9 bases from J; bases unmatched to any gene: 13. The CDR3 DNA sequence: TGTGCCAGCAGCTCACCGGGACTAGCGGGGATCTTCGGTGAGCAGTTCTTC. Protein product: CASSSPGLAGIFGEQFF.

The V call is TRBV7-3, the J call TRBJ1-4, with D possibly being TRBD1 (6 bases). The CDR3 is 15 residues long. V was shortened by 5 bases and J by 6 bases, with 16 bases between the two germline ends. Germline CDR1 and CDR2: SGHTA and FQGTGA. For the CDR3, the DNA is TGTGCCAGCAGCCTCAGGGGCAGCTCCTATGAAAAACTGTTTTTT. It specifies CASSLRGSSYEKLFF.

The J gene is TRBJ2-7, the V gene TRBV7-9; TRBD2 aligns across 7 bases. CDR1 and CDR2 from the germline V gene are SEHNR and FQNEAQ (reference sequence). Trimming at V came to 3 bases and at J to 2 bases, leaving 4 bases not matched to a gene. The CDR3 extends over 14 amino acids. CDR3 coding DNA: TGTGCCAGCAGCTTCTCGGGAGGAGCCTACGAGCAGTACTTC. Amino acid sequence: CASSFSGGAYEQYF.

This chain links TRBV30 with TRBJ2-7; 7 nucleotides agree with TRBD1. The CDR3 is 14 amino acids. Germline V gene lookup returns CDR1 GTSNPN and CDR2 SVGIG (reference sequence). Trimming took 2 bases from V and 0 from J; bases not matched to a gene: 4. CDR3 sequence: CAWSRDSSSYEQYF. In DNA, the CDR3 is TGTGCCTGGAGTAGGGACAGCAGCTCCTACGAGCAGTACTTC. Full variable domain (remainder filled in from reference TRBV30 and TRBJ2-7): SQTIHQWPATLVQPVGSPLSLECTVEGTSNPNLYWYRQAAGRGLQLLFYSVGIGQISSEVPQNLSASRPQDRQFILSSKKLLLSDSGFYLCAWSRDSSSYEQYFGPGTRLTVT.

The V call is TRBV5-1, the J call TRBJ2-7; TRBD1 agrees at 7 bases. CDR3 length equals 17 residues. V dropped 4 bases and J dropped 4; count of bases not matched to a gene: 17. Germline CDR1 SGHRS, CDR2 YFSETQ. CDR3 amino acids: CASSMAGTATRPYEQYF. The CDR3 region has the DNA TGCGCCAGCAGCATGGCCGGGACAGCCACCCGGCCGTACGAGCAGTACTTC.

The chain combines TRBV11-3 with TRBJ1-1; D is perhaps TRBD1 (6 bases). The germline V and J ends were trimmed by 5 bases and 3 bases, with 10 bases remaining between them. CDR1 is SGHNT and CDR2 is YENEEA in the germline V gene. The CDR3 spans 13 residues. This chain's CDR3 is CASSPQGYTEAFF. Here the CDR3 DNA reads TGTGCCAGCAGCCCCCAGGGGTACACTGAAGCTTTCTTT. The variable domain in full, with the rest retrieved from reference TRBV11-3 and TRBJ1-1, is EAGVVQSPRYKIIEKKQPVAFWCNPISGHNTLYWYLQNLGQGPELLIRYENEEAVDDSQLPKDRFSAERLKGVDSTLKIQPAELGDSAVYLCASSPQGYTEAFFGQGTRLTVV.

Remarks on this clone: One end of the junction does not line up with germline, which may come from a read error. The gene calls are TRBV6-5 and TRBJ1-1; tentative D call: TRBD1 (5 bases). CDR1 is MNHEY, CDR2 SVGAGI, per germline. CDR3 length equals 15 residues. CDR3 protein: CASSNSQGSGTEAFF. The CDR3 region has the DNA TGTGCCAGCAGTAACTCTCAGGGATCGGGGACTGAAGCTTTCTTT.

The chain recombines TRBV5-1 with TRBJ1-6; D is undetermined. Germline CDR1 SGHRS, CDR2 YFSETQ. The CDR3 is 16 amino acids. The ends were cut back, 4 bases at V and 8 bases at J, with 19 bases in the middle. The CDR3 loop reads CASSAQGRVGDSPLHF. The CDR3 DNA sequence: TGCGCCAGCAGCGCCCAAGGTCGGGTTGGGGATTCACCCCTCCACTTT.

The table lists this clone with a count of one. The chain joins TRBV7-9 to TRBJ2-1, with 9 bases fitting TRBD1. V shed 5 bases, J shed 4 bases, and the junction held 6 bases outside the gene matches. The germline V gene has CDR1 SEHNR and CDR2 FQNEAQ (reference sequence). This CDR3 region has 15 residues. In nucleotides, the CDR3 is TGTGCCAGCAGCCGAGGACAGGGGATGTACAATGAGCAGTTCTTC. Amino acid sequence: CASSRGQGMYNEQFF.

This clone was observed once. V and J are TRBV5-1 and TRBJ2-5, with 10 bases aligning to TRBD2. The CDR3 runs to 15 residues. CDR1 is SGHRS, CDR2 YFSETQ, per germline. V lost 4 bases, J lost 4 bases, and 7 bases stayed unmatched. The DNA of the CDR3 is TGCGCCAGCAGCAGAGCGGGGGGGTGGCCAGAGACCCAGTACTTC. It encodes CASSRAGGWPETQYF.

This clone has only one observation. This rearrangement joins TRBV19 to TRBJ2-6; 7 bases match TRBD1. Germline CDR1 LNHDA, CDR2 SQIVND (reference sequence). The CDR3 consists of 16 residues. Trimming removed 4 bases from V and 1 base from J; junction bases left unmatched: 4. CDR3 residues: CASSRDRLSGANVLTF. Written as DNA, the CDR3 is TGTGCCAGTAGTAGGGACAGACTTTCTGGGGCCAACGTCCTGACTTTC. The full variable domain, in which reference TRBV19 and TRBJ2-6 provide the parts outside the CDR3, is DGGITQSPKYLFRKEGQNVTLSCEQNLNHDAMYWYRQDPGQGLRLIYYSQIVNDFQKGDIAEGYSVSREKKESFPLTVTSAQKNPTAFYLCASSRDRLSGANVLTFGAGSRLTVL.

This clone was recorded only once. The chain links TRBV11-3 to TRBJ2-5, with a tentative D call TRBD1 (6 bases). The germline V gene has CDR1 SGHNT and CDR2 YENEEA. Trimming removed 7 bases at V and 7 bases at J, with 13 bases between. This CDR3 contains 12 residues. CDR3 coding DNA: TGTGCCAGCACCACTGAAGGGGGGACCCAGTACTTC. Translating it yields CASTTEGGTQYF.

J is TRBJ1-2 and V is TRBV2; D is possibly TRBD1 (5 bases). This CDR3 contains 12 residues. The germline V gene has CDR1 SNHLY and CDR2 FYNNEI. The V end was cut by 4 bases, the J end by 8 bases, with 11 bases between. The DNA of the CDR3 is TGTGCCAGCAGTGTAGGGGCCTCGGGCTACACCTTC. This codes for CASSVGASGYTF.

The rearrangement uses TRBV5-1 and TRBJ1-2; 12 bases map to TRBD1. Germline-derived CDR1 and CDR2 are SGHRS and YFSETQ. The CDR3 is made up of 14 amino acids. With V trimmed by 4 bases and J by 7 bases, 5 bases remained unmatched. CDR3 residues: CASSEGQGARGYTF. As DNA, the CDR3 is TGCGCCAGCAGCGAGGGACAGGGGGCTCGTGGCTACACCTTC.

The gene calls are TRBV7-9 and TRBJ2-1; 14 positions agree with TRBD2. Losses at the gene ends were 5 bases for V and 8 bases for J; bases not matched to a gene: 5. This CDR3 is built from 15 residues. The germline gives CDR1 SEHNR, CDR2 FQNEAQ (reference sequence). The CDR3 DNA follows: TGTGCCAGCAGCAGGACTAGCGGGGGGTTCTATGAGCAGTTCTTC. This codes for CASSRTSGGFYEQFF.

In the case of this clone: A junction end diverges from the germline sequence, so it may reflect a read error. The chain couples TRBV30 to TRBJ1-6; D unresolved. This CDR3 spans 12 amino acids. CDR1 and CDR2 from the germline V gene are GTSNPN and SVGIG (reference sequence). The CDR3 DNA follows: TGTGCCTCGAGTCCGTATAATTCACCCCTCCACTTT. Residues: CASSPYNSPLHF. The full variable domain, completed using reference TRBV30 and TRBJ1-6, is SQTIHQWPATLVQPVGSPLSLECTVEGTSNPNLYWYRQAAGRGLQLLFYSVGIGQISSEVPQNLSASRPQDRQFILSSKKLLLSDSGFYLCASSPYNSPLHFGNGTRLTVT.

The rearrangement links TRBV9 to TRBJ2-5; unclear D gene. This CDR3 is built from 15 residues. The ends were cut back, 4 bases at V and 4 bases at J, with 17 bases in the middle. CDR1 and CDR2 (germline): SGDLS, YYNGEE. CDR3 DNA: TGTGCCAGCAGCCGGCAGGCCTCCGGTGGAGAGACCCAGTACTTC. It codes for CASSRQASGGETQYF.